These 23 T cell receptor beta chains were sequenced from one sample in a study of regulatory T cells in long-lasting Graves disease. Time point defined: newly diagnosed GD, antithyroid drugs for less than 3 months. PBMC-derived RNA was used for the TCR library. For TCR beta, libraries came from iRepertoire HTBI primers and Arm-PCR of CDR3 regions. MiXCR, applied by TCRdb to the multiplex PCR reads, yields one record per CDR3 protein. The repertoire holds approximately 400,000 distinct CDR3 sequences, with about 15% as singletons. The sample was also linked to a second study, of T cells in Graves' hyperthyroidism and ophthalmopathy.

This specimen consisted of peripheral blood mononuclear cells (PBMCs), obtained at new diagnosis, from a patient treated with antithyroid drugs. These receptors were taken from a woman in her twenties or thirties with Graves disease.

In the case of this clonotype: Germline and junction disagree at one end, which may indicate a read error. V is TRBV29-1 and J is TRBJ2-6; D tentatively fits TRBD1 or TRBD2 (5 bases each). Germline loops: CDR1 SQVTM, CDR2 ANQGSEA. The CDR3 contains 13 residues. The CDR3 coding sequence is TGCAGCGTTGAGGCAGCCGGGGCCAACGTCCCGACTTTC. It codes for CSVEAAGANVPTF.

The gene calls are TRBV14 and TRBJ1-4; the D is unclear. V gave up 0 bases and J gave up 5 bases, with 10 bases separating them. The CDR3 is 15 amino acids. In germline, CDR1 is SGHDN, CDR2 FVKESK. CDR3 sequence reads: CASSQEPGRNEKLFF. The CDR3, as DNA: TGTGCCAGCAGCCAAGAACCGGGAAGGAATGAAAAACTGTTTTTT.

There are many counts of this clonotype. This chain joins TRBV11-2 and TRBJ2-1; the D is unclear. The germline gives CDR1 SGHAT, CDR2 FQNNGV. This CDR3 contains 14 residues. V was cut by 2 bases and J by 5 bases, with 10 bases left in between. The CDR3 here is CASSLLVLDNEQFF. The CDR3 coding sequence is TGTGCCAGCAGCTTACTGGTGCTCGACAATGAGCAGTTCTTC.

The table lists this clonotype with a few counts. A read error may produce the germline difference seen at one junction end. V usage is TRBV27 and J usage is TRBJ1-2; 10 bases map to TRBD1. The CDR3 runs to 15 residues. Germline CDR1 and CDR2: MNHEY and SMNVEV (reference sequence). CDR3 loop: CASSLASGTGAGCTF. CDR3 DNA: TGTGCCAGCAGTTTAGCCTCCGGGACAGGGGCTGGCTGCACCTTC.

This clonotype was detected ten times or more. The CDR3 DNA sequence: TGTGCCAGCACCTCCGCGGGGACTGACTCTGGAAACACCATATATTTT. Translation: CASTSAGTDSGNTIYF. This chain joins TRBV28 and TRBJ1-3; D might be TRBD1 (5 bases). The CDR3 loop spans 16 amino acids. V was trimmed by 7 bases and J by 0 bases, leaving 16 bases between them. CDR1 and CDR2 from the germline V gene are MDHEN and SYDVKM.

This clonotype has a handful of counts. At one end, the junction sequence differs from germline, possibly due to a read error. This chain connects TRBV4-1 to TRBJ1-1, with unresolved D. The germline V gene encodes CDR1 MGHRA and CDR2 YSYEKL. The CDR3 loop spans 13 amino acids. The DNA for the CDR3 is TGCGCCACCAGCCCCACAGAGAACACTGAAGCTTTCTTT. Amino acids: CATSPTENTEAFF.

This clonotype occurred many times. This chain uses TRBV27 with TRBJ1-1; the D is unclear. Germline V gene data show CDR1 as MNHEY and CDR2 as SMNVEV (reference sequence). The CDR3 length is 20 residues. V lost 3 bases and J lost 0, with 26 bases in between. The CDR3 sequence: CASSFGVPLTTGAMNTEAFF. In DNA form, the CDR3 reads TGTGCCAGCAGTTTTGGGGTACCCCTTACTACCGGAGCTATGAACACTGAAGCTTTCTTT.

The sample holds many counts of this clonotype. The chain links TRBV7-2 to TRBJ2-3, with D perhaps TRBD2 (6 bases). This CDR3 has 17 residues. The V end was cut by 1 base, the J end by 5 bases, with 19 bases between. Germline V gives CDR1 SGHTA, CDR2 FQGNSA. In DNA, the CDR3 is TGTGCCAGCAGCTTAGTCGCCGGGAGACAGTCTGGAGATACGCAGTATTTT. Translating it yields CASSLVAGRQSGDTQYF. Together with reference TRBV7-2 and TRBJ2-3, the CDR3 gives the full variable domain: GAGVSQSPSNKVTEKGKDVELRCDPISGHTALYWYRQSLGQGLEFLIYFQGNSAPDKSGLPSDRFSAERTGGSVSTLTIQRTQQEDSAVYLCASSLVAGRQSGDTQYFGPGTRLTVL.

The chain recombines TRBV5-1 with TRBJ2-1, with TRBD2 matching 8 bases. With 5 bases clipped from V and 3 bases from J, the junction kept 7 bases outside the gene matches. Germline V gene lookup returns CDR1 SGHRS and CDR2 YFSETQ. CDR3 length: 15 amino acids. The CDR3 DNA follows: TGCGCCAGCAGGGGTAGCGGGATTGGCTACAATGAGCAGTTCTTC. This translates into CASRGSGIGYNEQFF.

This clonotype occurred a few times. The chain combines TRBV4-2 with TRBJ2-3; D not resolved. Between the trimmed V and J ends, which lost 0 bases and 3 bases, there was a span of 10 bases. The germline V gene has CDR1 LGHNA and CDR2 YNFKEQ. This CDR3 is built from 15 residues. The CDR3 sequence: CASSQEGRFTDTQYF. The DNA for the CDR3 is TGTGCCAGCAGCCAAGAAGGGCGGTTTACAGATACGCAGTATTTT.

This clonotype occurred many times. This chain joins TRBV7-6 and TRBJ1-4; 10 bases agree with TRBD1. The trim removed 0 bases at V and 5 bases at J, leaving 3 bases unmatched. This CDR3 is 16 amino acids long. Germline CDR1 is SGHVS and CDR2 is FNYEAQ. For the CDR3, the DNA is TGTGCCAGCAGCTTAGCGGGACAGGGGACAAATGAAAAACTGTTTTTT. Translated, it gives CASSLAGQGTNEKLFF.

The V call is TRBV12-3 or TRBV12-4, the J call TRBJ2-6, with D possibly TRBD2 on 6 matching bases. The CDR3 spans 17 residues. The V end was cut by 3 bases, the J end by 0 bases, with 12 bases between. The CDR3 is CASSLRGGSSGANVLTF. Here the CDR3 DNA reads TGTGCCAGCAGTTTGCGGGGCGGAAGCTCTGGGGCCAACGTCCTGACTTTC.

This clonotype was seen a few times. The CDR3 loop reads CSVLPGGETQYF. In DNA, the CDR3 is TGCAGCGTCCTCCCCGGGGGAGAGACCCAGTACTTC. The chain carries TRBV29-1 and TRBJ2-5; TRBD2 might be the D (6 bases). The germline CDR1 and CDR2 sequences are SQVTM and ANQGSEA. The V end was cut by 6 bases, the J end by 4 bases, with 12 bases between. The CDR3 extends over 12 amino acids.

Many counts were recorded for this clonotype. The chain couples TRBV20-1 to TRBJ2-1; D is unresolved. CDR3 length equals 14 residues. Germline CDR1 reads DFQATT; CDR2 reads SNEGSKA (reference sequence). V was pared by 4 bases and J by 0 bases, with 10 bases between. The CDR3 nucleotides are TGCAGTGCTATTGGCGGCCCCTCCTACAATGAGCAGTTCTTC. Translating it yields CSAIGGPSYNEQFF.

This clonotype was seen a single time. J is TRBJ1-1 and V is TRBV10-1; TRBD1 might be the D (5 bases). Germline V CDR1 and CDR2: WNHNN, SYGVQD (reference sequence). The ends were cut back, 0 bases at V and 2 bases at J, with 7 bases in the middle. The CDR3 consists of 14 residues. The CDR3 sequence: CASSESRTNTEAFF. CDR3 DNA: TGCGCCAGCAGTGAGTCTAGGACAAACACTGAAGCTTTCTTT.

This clonotype was observed many times. The chain joins TRBV6-2 or TRBV6-3 to TRBJ2-7; D tentatively reads TRBD1 or TRBD2 (6 bases each). Germline CDR1 is MNHEY and CDR2 is SVGEGT. This CDR3 is built from 14 residues. The V and J ends lost 4 bases and 2 bases respectively, with 12 bases between them. In DNA, the CDR3 is TGTGCCAGCAGTTTGGGGGGCCGAACCTACGAGCAGTACTTC. Translation: CASSLGGRTYEQYF.

This clonotype has a handful of counts. The rearrangement joins TRBV11-2 to TRBJ1-2, with 8 positions matching TRBD1. The CDR3 runs to 15 residues. Germline V gene sequence: CDR1 SGHAT, CDR2 FQNNGV. V lost 5 bases to trimming and J lost 2 bases; unmatched junction nucleotides: 7. CDR3 sequence: CASSRAGGGNYGYTF. The CDR3 DNA follows: TGTGCCAGCAGCCGAGCAGGGGGCGGGAACTATGGCTACACCTTC.

The chain is built from TRBV19 and TRBJ1-1, with D maybe TRBD1 (6 bases). The CDR3 sequence is 16 residues long. V lost 6 bases and J 3 bases, leaving 20 bases between the germline ends. The germline V gene encodes CDR1 LNHDA and CDR2 SQIVND (reference sequence). CDR3 sequence (DNA): TGTGCCAGTAGCCACGGGACACACCCCGGGGACACTGAAGCTTTCTTT. It translates to CASSHGTHPGDTEAFF. Full variable domain (outside the CDR3, taken from reference TRBV19 and TRBJ1-1): DGGITQSPKYLFRKEGQNVTLSCEQNLNHDAMYWYRQDPGQGLRLIYYSQIVNDFQKGDIAEGYSVSREKKESFPLTVTSAQKNPTAFYLCASSHGTHPGDTEAFFGQGTRLTVV.

This clonotype appeared a few times. This rearrangement joins TRBV2 to TRBJ2-7; D is ambiguous. Trimming took off 6 bases at V and 2 bases at J, with 20 bases between the two ends. The germline CDR1 and CDR2 sequences are SNHLY and FYNNEI. The CDR3 runs to 16 residues. CDR3 sequence reads: CASSLDPGGTTYEQYF. DNA for the CDR3: TGTGCCAGCAGCTTGGATCCTGGCGGAACTACCTACGAGCAGTACTTC.

This clonotype was recorded at least ten times. J is TRBJ1-2 and V is TRBV12-3 or TRBV12-4, with D maybe TRBD1 (5 bases). This CDR3 is built from 14 residues. V was clipped by 6 bases and J by 2 bases, with 13 bases between them. In nucleotides, the CDR3 is TGTGCCAGCAGCCTCCGGGGCATAAACTATGGCTACACCTTC. Its protein product is CASSLRGINYGYTF.

This clonotype occurred a few times. The chain couples TRBV28 to TRBJ2-7; 7 bases agree with TRBD2. CDR3 length: 15 amino acids. Germline CDR1 reads MDHEN; CDR2 reads SYDVKM. The trim removed 3 bases at V and 3 bases at J, leaving 8 bases unmatched. The CDR3 here is CASSLPSGKSYEQYF. The CDR3 nucleotides are TGTGCCAGCAGTTTGCCCAGCGGGAAGAGCTACGAGCAGTACTTC.

The chain is built from TRBV10-1 and TRBJ1-1; D uncertain. The CDR3 length is 13 residues. Germline CDR1 reads WNHNN; CDR2 reads SYGVQD (reference sequence). V gave up 4 bases and J gave up 0 bases, with 6 bases separating them. Written as DNA, the CDR3 is TGCGCCAGCAGTGCCACTCTGAACACTGAAGCTTTCTTT. Its protein product is CASSATLNTEAFF.

This clonotype was observed a handful of times. As DNA, the CDR3 is TGTGCCAGCAACACCCTAGCGGGAGGGCAAGAGACCCAGTACTTC. This sequence encodes CASNTLAGGQETQYF. J is TRBJ2-5 and V is TRBV27, with 12 bases identical to TRBD2. This CDR3 region has 15 residues. V shed 7 bases, J shed 2 bases, and the junction held 5 bases outside the gene matches. Germline CDR1 MNHEY, CDR2 SMNVEV (reference sequence).